Below are 14 T cell receptor beta chains sequenced from a single sample in a study of neurological immune-mediated disorders. Using its own MiXCR run on the 5' RACE reads, TCRdb lists one record per CDR3 protein. The data show more than 30,000 distinct CDR3 sequences, more than 10% seen once. Time point denoted: longitudinal time-point 2. Sequencing was performed on PBMCs. These receptors all stem from a woman in her 40s in good health.

Ten or more counts support this clonotype. V gene TRBV18 combines with J gene TRBJ1-2; D remains unclear. Trimming cost V 6 bases and J 3 bases, with 20 bases left between them. This CDR3 spans 16 amino acids. Per germline, CDR1 KGHSH and CDR2 LQKENI. The CDR3 DNA reads as TGTGCCAGCTCCCCGTCGGAACGGGGAGGTGACTATGGCTACACCTTC. This gives the protein CASSPSERGGDYGYTF.

The table lists this clonotype with many counts. V gene TRBV9 combines with J gene TRBJ2-1, with TRBD2 matching over 14 bases. Germline CDR1 and CDR2: SGDLS and YYNGEE. This CDR3 has 15 residues. V was pared by 0 bases and J by 15 bases, with 8 bases of the junction left unmatched. CDR3 in amino acids: CASSVAGTSGSRVFF. CDR3 coding DNA: TGTGCCAGCAGCGTAGCCGGGACTAGCGGGAGTCGAGTGTTCTTC. Full variable domain (rest looked up from reference TRBV9 and TRBJ2-1): DSGVTQTPKHLITATGQRVTLRCSPRSGDLSVYWYQQSLDQGLQFLIQYYNGEERAKGNILERFSAQQFPDLHSELNLSSLELGDSALYFCASSVAGTSGSRVFFGPGTRLTVL.

This clonotype was recorded many times. V is TRBV6-2 or TRBV6-3 and J is TRBJ1-1; 9 bases map to TRBD1. The germline V gene encodes CDR1 MNHEY and CDR2 SVGEGT. The CDR3 has 14 residues. Trimming took 6 bases from V and 5 from J; bases not matched to a gene: 7. In DNA form, the CDR3 reads TGTGCCAGCAGCCCGGGACAGGGACGGACTGAAGCTTTCTTT. Translating it yields CASSPGQGRTEAFF.

This clonotype was counted at least ten times. The V call is TRBV20-1, the J call TRBJ2-1; 12 bases are a match to TRBD2. Germline values: CDR1 DFQATT, CDR2 SNEGSKA (reference sequence). The ends lost 3 bases at V and 6 bases at J; junction bases unmatched: 3. This CDR3 region has 14 residues. In DNA form, the CDR3 reads TGCAGTGCTAGGCGACTAGCGGGAGTCAATGAGCAGTTCTTC. Translated: CSARRLAGVNEQFF.

This clonotype was observed at least ten times. This chain uses TRBV3-1 with TRBJ1-1; D is undetermined. The length of the CDR3 is 11 residues. Germline CDR1 LGHDT, CDR2 YNNKEL (reference sequence). With 10 bases removed from V and 4 bases from J, the gap between germline ends came to 10 bases. In DNA form, the CDR3 reads TGTGCCATCGGGTCCCCCACTGAAGCTTTCTTT. It translates to CAIGSPTEAFF.

This clonotype occurred many times. The chain links TRBV7-3 to TRBJ1-1; D call uncertain. Germline V gives CDR1 SGHTA, CDR2 FQGTGA. The V end lost 3 bases, the J end lost 5 bases, and 10 bases lay between the germline ends. The CDR3 consists of 13 residues. CDR3 in amino acids: CASSFLMGTEAFF. CDR3 DNA sequence: TGTGCCAGCAGCTTCCTTATGGGAACTGAAGCTTTCTTT.

This clonotype was counted between two and nine times. V usage is TRBV7-9 and J usage is TRBJ2-3; the D is unclear. This CDR3 contains 12 residues. The V end lost 2 bases, the J end lost 4 bases, and 4 bases lay between the germline ends. CDR1 SEHNR and CDR2 FQNEAQ come from the germline V gene (reference sequence). In nucleotides, the CDR3 is TGTGCCAGCAGCTTAACAGCAGATACGCAGTATTTT. It yields the protein CASSLTADTQYF.

This clonotype was seen at least ten times. The chain carries TRBV5-1 and TRBJ2-3; D is possibly TRBD2 (5 bases). Per the germline V gene, CDR1 is SGHRS and CDR2 is YFSETQ. The germline V and J ends were trimmed by 0 bases and 6 bases, with 11 bases remaining between them. The CDR3 sequence is 14 residues long. The CDR3 DNA follows: TGCGCCAGCAGCTTGGGGGCAGCGGTGGATACGCAGTATTTT. Protein: CASSLGAAVDTQYF.

This clonotype was observed many times. V is TRBV7-2 and J is TRBJ2-1; TRBD2 aligns across 12 bases. The germline CDR1 and CDR2 sequences are SGHTA and FQGNSA. CDR3 size: 15 residues. After removal of 4 bases from V and 9 bases from J, the junction contained 7 bases not matched to a gene. The chain's CDR3 is CASSSEGLAGGEQFF. In DNA, the CDR3 is TGTGCCAGCAGCTCGGAGGGACTAGCGGGCGGTGAGCAGTTCTTC.

This clonotype was detected many times. The J gene is TRBJ2-7, the V gene TRBV9; D may match TRBD1 or TRBD2 (5 bases each). Between the trimmed V and J ends, which lost 3 bases and 5 bases, there was a span of 12 bases. In germline, CDR1 is SGDLS, CDR2 YYNGEE. This CDR3 spans 13 amino acids. The CDR3 DNA sequence: TGTGCCAGCAGCGCGGGACCGTGGAACGAGCAGTACTTC. Translating gives CASSAGPWNEQYF.

This clonotype was seen ten or more times. This chain links TRBV15 with TRBJ1-5; maybe TRBD1 (6 bases). CDR1 and CDR2 from the germline V gene are LNHNV and YYDKDF (reference sequence). Trimming stripped 4 bases from V and 3 bases from J, with 13 bases between. CDR3 size: 15 residues. CDR3 in amino acids: CATSTDRRFNQPQHF. The CDR3 DNA reads TGTGCCACCAGCACAGACAGGCGGTTCAATCAGCCCCAGCATTTT.

A single count supports this clonotype. It is likely a read error, because the conserved phenylalanine at the end of the CDR3 is missing. The chain is built from TRBV12-3 or TRBV12-4 and TRBJ1-1; D is possibly TRBD1 (5 bases). Deletions cut 6 bases from V and 3 bases from J, with 8 bases between. This CDR3 has 12 residues. The CDR3 is CASSREYTEAFS. The CDR3 DNA follows: TGTGCCAGCAGCAGGGAGTACACTGAAGCTTTCTCT.

This clonotype was detected ten times or more. The chain carries TRBV5-1 and TRBJ2-3, with 7 bases aligning to TRBD2. Germline lookup yields CDR1 SGHRS and CDR2 YFSETQ. The J segment lost 0 bases and the V segment lost 2 bases, leaving 18 bases of the junction unmatched. CDR3 length equals 20 residues. In DNA, the CDR3 is TGCGCCAGCAGCTTTGGGAAGGGGCTGAAGGCTAGCGGTAGCACAGATACGCAGTATTTT. It yields the protein CASSFGKGLKASGSTDTQYF.

In its sample, this clonotype was seen many times. This chain uses TRBV6-5 with TRBJ1-3; D might be TRBD1 (6 bases). CDR1 and CDR2 from the germline V gene are MNHEY and SVGAGI. V lost 6 bases, J lost 0 bases, and 15 bases lay in between. The CDR3 contains 16 residues. The CDR3 spells CASRGIRGLSGNTIYF. In DNA form, the CDR3 reads TGTGCCAGCAGGGGAATCCGGGGGCTCTCTGGAAACACCATATATTTT.